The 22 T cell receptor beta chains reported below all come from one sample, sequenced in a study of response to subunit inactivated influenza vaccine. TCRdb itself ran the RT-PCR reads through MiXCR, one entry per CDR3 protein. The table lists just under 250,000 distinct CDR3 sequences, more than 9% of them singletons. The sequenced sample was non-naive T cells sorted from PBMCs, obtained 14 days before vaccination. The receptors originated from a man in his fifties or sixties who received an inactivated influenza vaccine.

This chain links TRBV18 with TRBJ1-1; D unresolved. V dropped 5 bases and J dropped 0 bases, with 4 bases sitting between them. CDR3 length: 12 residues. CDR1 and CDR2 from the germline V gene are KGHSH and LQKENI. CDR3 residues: CASSIMNTEAFF. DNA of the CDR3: TGTGCCAGCTCAATAATGAACACTGAAGCTTTCTTT.

The CDR3 is CASSLVITSIYRTDTQYF. The CDR3 DNA reads as TGTGCCAGCAGCTTAGTCATCACTAGCATCTATCGCACAGATACGCAGTATTTT. The chain recombines TRBV7-8 with TRBJ2-3; possible D gene TRBD2, 6 bases. Trimming cost V 1 base and J 1 base, with 18 bases left between them. The CDR3 covers 18 residues. CDR1 is SGHVS and CDR2 is FQNEAQ in the germline V gene.

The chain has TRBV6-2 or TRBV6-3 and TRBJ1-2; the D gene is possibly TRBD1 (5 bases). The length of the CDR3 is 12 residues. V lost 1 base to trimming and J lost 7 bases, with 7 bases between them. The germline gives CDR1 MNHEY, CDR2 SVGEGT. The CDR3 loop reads CASSYWGGGYTF. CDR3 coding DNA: TGTGCCAGCAGTTACTGGGGCGGTGGCTACACCTTC.

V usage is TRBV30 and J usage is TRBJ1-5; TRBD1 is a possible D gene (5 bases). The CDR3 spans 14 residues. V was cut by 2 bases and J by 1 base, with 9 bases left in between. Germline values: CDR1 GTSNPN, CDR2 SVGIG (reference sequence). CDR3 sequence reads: CAWSPGGSNQPQHF. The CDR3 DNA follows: TGTGCCTGGAGTCCCGGGGGGAGCAATCAGCCCCAGCATTTT. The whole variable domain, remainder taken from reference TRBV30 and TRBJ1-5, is SQTIHQWPATLVQPVGSPLSLECTVEGTSNPNLYWYRQAAGRGLQLLFYSVGIGQISSEVPQNLSASRPQDRQFILSSKKLLLSDSGFYLCAWSPGGSNQPQHFGDGTRLSIL.

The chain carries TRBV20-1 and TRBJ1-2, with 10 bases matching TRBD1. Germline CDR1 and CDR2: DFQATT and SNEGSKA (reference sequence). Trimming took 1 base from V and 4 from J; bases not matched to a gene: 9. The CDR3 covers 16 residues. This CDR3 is CSARVLGTGAGYGYTF. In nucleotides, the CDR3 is TGCAGTGCTAGAGTTTTGGGGACAGGGGCGGGCTATGGCTACACCTTC.

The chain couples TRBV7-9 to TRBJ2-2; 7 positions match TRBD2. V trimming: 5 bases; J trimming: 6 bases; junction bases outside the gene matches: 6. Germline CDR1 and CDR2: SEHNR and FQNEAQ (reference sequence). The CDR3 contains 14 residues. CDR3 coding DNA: TGTGCCAGCAGCCACGGGACTAACGCCGGGGAGCTGTTTTTT. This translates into CASSHGTNAGELFF. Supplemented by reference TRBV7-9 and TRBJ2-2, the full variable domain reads DTGVSQNPRHKITKRGQNVTFRCDPISEHNRLYWYRQTLGQGPEFLTYFQNEAQLEKSRLLSDRFSAERPKGSFSTLEIQRTEQGDSAMYLCASSHGTNAGELFFGEGSRLTVL.

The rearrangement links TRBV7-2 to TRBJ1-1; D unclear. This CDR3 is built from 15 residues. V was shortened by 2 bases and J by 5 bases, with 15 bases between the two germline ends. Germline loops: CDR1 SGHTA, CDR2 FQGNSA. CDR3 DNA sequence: TGTGCCAGCAGCTTATCCCGGACTTTGAGGACTGAAGCTTTCTTT. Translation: CASSLSRTLRTEAFF.

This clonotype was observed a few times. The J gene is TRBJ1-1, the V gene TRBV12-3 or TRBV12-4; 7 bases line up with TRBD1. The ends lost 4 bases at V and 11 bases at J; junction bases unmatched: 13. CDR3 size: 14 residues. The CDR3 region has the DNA TGTGCCAGCAGTTCCTACCTGAGGGACAGAGGCGCTTTCTTT. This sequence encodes CASSSYLRDRGAFF.

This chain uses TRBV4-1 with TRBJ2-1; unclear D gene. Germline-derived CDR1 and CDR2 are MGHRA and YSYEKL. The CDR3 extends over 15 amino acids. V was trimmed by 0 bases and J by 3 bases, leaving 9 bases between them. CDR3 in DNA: TGCGCCAGCAGCCAAGATCAGACCAGCTACAATGAGCAGTTCTTC. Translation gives CASSQDQTSYNEQFF.

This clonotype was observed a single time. The CDR3 is CASSSSVGNTDTQYF. CDR3 DNA: TGTGCCAGCAGCAGCTCGGTGGGGAACACAGATACGCAGTATTTT. This rearrangement joins TRBV7-8 to TRBJ2-3; no definite D call. V was cut by 5 bases and J by 2 bases, with 14 bases left in between. Germline V lookup: CDR1 SGHVS, CDR2 FQNEAQ. This CDR3 has 15 amino acids.

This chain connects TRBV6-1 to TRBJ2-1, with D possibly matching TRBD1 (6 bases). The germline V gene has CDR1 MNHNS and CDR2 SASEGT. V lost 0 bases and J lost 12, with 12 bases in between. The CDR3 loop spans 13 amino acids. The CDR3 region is CASSEAQGWGQFF. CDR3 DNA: TGTGCCAGCAGTGAAGCCCAGGGGTGGGGGCAGTTCTTC.

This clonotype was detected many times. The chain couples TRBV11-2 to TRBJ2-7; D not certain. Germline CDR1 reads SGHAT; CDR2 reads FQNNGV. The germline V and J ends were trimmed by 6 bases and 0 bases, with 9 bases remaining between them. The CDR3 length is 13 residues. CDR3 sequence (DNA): TGTGCCAGCAGGTTACTCAGCTCCTACGAGCAGTACTTC. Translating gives CASRLLSSYEQYF.

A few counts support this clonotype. In DNA, the CDR3 is TGCGCCAGCAGCTTGGGGAGTCCTAATGAAAAACTGTTTTTT. Translation gives CASSLGSPNEKLFF. This chain connects TRBV5-1 to TRBJ1-4, with unresolved D. Trimming left V 0 bases short and J 3 bases short, with 6 bases between. CDR3 length equals 14 residues. The germline V gene encodes CDR1 SGHRS and CDR2 YFSETQ.

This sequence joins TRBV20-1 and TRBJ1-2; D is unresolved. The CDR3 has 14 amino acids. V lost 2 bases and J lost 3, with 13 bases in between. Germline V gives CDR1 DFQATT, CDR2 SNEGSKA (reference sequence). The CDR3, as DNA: TGCAGTGCTAGAACCTTAGGGTTATACTATGGCTACACCTTC. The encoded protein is CSARTLGLYYGYTF.

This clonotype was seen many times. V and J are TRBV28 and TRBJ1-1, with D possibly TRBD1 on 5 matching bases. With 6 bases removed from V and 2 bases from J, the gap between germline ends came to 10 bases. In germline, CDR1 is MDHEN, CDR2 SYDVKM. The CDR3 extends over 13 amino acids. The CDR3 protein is CASSRQINTEAFF. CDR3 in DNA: TGTGCCAGCAGCAGACAGATTAACACTGAAGCTTTCTTT.

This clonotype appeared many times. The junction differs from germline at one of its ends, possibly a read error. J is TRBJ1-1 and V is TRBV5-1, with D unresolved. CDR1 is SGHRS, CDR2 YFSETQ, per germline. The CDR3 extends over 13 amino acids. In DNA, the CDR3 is TGTGCCAGCAGCTTAGACCGAAACACTGAAGCTTTCTTT. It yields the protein CASSLDRNTEAFF. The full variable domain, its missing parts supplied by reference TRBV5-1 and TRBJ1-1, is KAGVTQTPRYLIKTRGQQVTLSCSPISGHRSVSWYQQTPGQGLQFLFEYFSETQRNKGNFPGRFSGRQFSNSRSEMNVSTLELGDSALYLCASSLDRNTEAFFGQGTRLTVV.

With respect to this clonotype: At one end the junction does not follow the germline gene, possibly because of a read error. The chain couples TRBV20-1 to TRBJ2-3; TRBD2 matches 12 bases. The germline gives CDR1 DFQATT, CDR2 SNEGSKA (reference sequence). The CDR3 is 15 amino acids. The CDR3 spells CSGSKTSGSRDTQYF. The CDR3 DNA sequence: TGCAGTGGGTCGAAGACTAGCGGGAGCAGAGATACGCAGTATTTT.

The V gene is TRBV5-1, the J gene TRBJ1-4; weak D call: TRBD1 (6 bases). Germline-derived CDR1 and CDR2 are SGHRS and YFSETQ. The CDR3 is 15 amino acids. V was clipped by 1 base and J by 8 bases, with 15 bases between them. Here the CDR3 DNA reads TGCGCCAGCAGCTTGTTGGGGGCGAATTTCGAAAAACTGTTTTTT. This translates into CASSLLGANFEKLFF.

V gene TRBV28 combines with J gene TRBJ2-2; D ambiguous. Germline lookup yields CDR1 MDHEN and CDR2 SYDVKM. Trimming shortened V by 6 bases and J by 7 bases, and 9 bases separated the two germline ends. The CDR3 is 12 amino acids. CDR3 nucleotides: TGTGCCAGCAGGACCTCGGGCGGGGAGCTGTTTTTT. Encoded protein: CASRTSGGELFF.

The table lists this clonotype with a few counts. CDR3 sequence: CASSLWGGGYEKLFF. The CDR3 DNA is TGTGCCAGCAGTTTATGGGGGGGAGGTTACGAAAAACTGTTTTTT. The chain has TRBV12-3 or TRBV12-4 and TRBJ1-4, with a tentative D call TRBD1 (5 bases). CDR3 length equals 15 residues. The V end lost 2 bases, the J end lost 8 bases, and 15 bases lay between the germline ends.

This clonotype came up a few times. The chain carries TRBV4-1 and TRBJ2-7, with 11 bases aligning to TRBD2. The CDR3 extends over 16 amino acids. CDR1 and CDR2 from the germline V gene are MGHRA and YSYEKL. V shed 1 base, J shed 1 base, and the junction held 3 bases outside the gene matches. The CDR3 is CASSQGTSGGSYEQYF. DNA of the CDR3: TGCGCCAGCAGCCAAGGCACTAGCGGGGGATCCTACGAGCAGTACTTC.

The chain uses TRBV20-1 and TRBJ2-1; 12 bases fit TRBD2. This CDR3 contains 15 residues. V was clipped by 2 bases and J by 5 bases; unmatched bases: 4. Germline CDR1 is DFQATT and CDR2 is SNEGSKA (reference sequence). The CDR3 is CSARQTSGGHNEQFF. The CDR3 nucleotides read TGCAGTGCTAGACAGACTAGCGGGGGACACAATGAGCAGTTCTTC.